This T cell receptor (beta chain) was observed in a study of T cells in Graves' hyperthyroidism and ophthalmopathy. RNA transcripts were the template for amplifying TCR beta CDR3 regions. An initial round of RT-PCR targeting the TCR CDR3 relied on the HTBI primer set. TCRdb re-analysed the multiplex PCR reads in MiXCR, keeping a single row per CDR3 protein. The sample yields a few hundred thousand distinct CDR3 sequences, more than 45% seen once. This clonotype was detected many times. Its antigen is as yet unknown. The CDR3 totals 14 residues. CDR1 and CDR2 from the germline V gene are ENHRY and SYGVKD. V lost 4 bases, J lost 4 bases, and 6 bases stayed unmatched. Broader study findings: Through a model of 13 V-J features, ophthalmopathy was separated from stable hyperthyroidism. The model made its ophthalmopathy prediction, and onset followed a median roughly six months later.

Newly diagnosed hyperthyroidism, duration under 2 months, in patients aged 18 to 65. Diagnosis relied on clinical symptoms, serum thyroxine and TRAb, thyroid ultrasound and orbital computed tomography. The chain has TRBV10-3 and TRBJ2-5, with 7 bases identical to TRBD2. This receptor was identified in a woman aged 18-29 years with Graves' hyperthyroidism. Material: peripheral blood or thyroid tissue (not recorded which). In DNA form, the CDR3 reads TGTGCCATCAGTGCCGCGGGAGCGGGAGAGACCCAGTACTTC. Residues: CAISAAGAGETQYF.